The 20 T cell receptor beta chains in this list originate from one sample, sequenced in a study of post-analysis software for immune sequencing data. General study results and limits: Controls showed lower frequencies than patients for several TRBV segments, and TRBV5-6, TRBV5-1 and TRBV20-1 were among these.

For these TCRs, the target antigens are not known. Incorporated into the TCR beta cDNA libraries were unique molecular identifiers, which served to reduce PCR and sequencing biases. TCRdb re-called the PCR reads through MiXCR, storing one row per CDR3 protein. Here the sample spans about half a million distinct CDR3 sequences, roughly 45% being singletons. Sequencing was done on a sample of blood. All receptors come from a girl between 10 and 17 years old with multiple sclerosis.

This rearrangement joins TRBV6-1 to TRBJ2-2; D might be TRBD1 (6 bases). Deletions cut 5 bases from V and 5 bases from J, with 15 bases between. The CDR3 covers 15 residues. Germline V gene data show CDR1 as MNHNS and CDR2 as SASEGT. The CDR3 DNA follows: TGTGCCAGCAGTCCGGGACATTCCACTACCGGGGAGCTGTTTTTT. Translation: CASSPGHSTTGELFF.

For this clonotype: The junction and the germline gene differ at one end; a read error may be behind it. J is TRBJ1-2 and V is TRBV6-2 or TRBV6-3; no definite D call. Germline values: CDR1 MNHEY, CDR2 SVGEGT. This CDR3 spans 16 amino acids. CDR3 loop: CASSYESGRSNYGDTF. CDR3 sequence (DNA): TGTGCCAGCAGTTACGAATCGGGCAGAAGTAACTATGGCGACACCTTC.

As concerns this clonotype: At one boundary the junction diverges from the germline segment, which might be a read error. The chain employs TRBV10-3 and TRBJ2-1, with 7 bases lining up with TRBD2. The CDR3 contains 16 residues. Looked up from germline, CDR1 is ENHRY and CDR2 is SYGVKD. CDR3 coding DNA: TGTGCCCTCAGTTTACAAAGCGGGGTCTCCTACAATGAGCAGTTCTTC. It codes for CALSLQSGVSYNEQFF.

The CDR3 loop reads CASQKTSGSYEQYF. The CDR3 nucleotides are TGTGCCAGCCAGAAGACTAGCGGTTCCTACGAGCAGTACTTC. The chain couples TRBV6-6 to TRBJ2-7, with TRBD2 matching over 9 bases. Germline CDR1 reads MNHNY; CDR2 reads SVGAGI (reference sequence). The CDR3 covers 14 residues. The trim removed 8 bases at V and 1 base at J, leaving 6 bases unmatched.

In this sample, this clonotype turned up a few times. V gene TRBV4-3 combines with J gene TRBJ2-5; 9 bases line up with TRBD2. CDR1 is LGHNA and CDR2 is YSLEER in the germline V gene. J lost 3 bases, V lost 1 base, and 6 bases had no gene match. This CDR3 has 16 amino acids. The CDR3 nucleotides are TGCGCCAGCAGCCAAGTCCTGGCGGGAGGGGAAGAGACCCAGTACTTC. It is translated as CASSQVLAGGEETQYF.

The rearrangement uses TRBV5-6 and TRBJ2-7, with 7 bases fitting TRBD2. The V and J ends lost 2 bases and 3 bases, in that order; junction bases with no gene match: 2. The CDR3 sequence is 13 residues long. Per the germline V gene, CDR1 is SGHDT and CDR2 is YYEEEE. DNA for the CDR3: TGTGCCAGCAGCTTTGGACTAGACTACGAGCAGTACTTC. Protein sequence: CASSFGLDYEQYF.

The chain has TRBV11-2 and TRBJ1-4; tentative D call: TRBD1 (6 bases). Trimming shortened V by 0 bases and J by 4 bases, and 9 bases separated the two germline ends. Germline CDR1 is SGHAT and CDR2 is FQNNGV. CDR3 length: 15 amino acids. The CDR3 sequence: CASSLDGGGNEKLFF. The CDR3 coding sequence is TGTGCCAGCAGCTTAGATGGGGGCGGTAATGAAAAACTGTTTTTT.

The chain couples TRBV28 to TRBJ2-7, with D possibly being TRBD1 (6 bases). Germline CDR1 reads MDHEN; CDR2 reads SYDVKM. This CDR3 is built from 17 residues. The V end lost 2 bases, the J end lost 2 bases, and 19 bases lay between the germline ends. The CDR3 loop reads CASSLMRAQAGAYEQYF. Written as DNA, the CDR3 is TGTGCCAGCAGTTTAATGCGGGCCCAGGCAGGGGCCTACGAGCAGTACTTC.

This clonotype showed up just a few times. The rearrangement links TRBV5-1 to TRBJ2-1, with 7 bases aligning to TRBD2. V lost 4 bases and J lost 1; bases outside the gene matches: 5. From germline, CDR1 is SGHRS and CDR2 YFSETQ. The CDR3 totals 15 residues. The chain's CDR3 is CASSQSGGSYNEQFF. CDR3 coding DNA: TGCGCCAGCAGCCAGTCGGGGGGTTCCTACAATGAGCAGTTCTTC.

CDR3 residues: CAIRGGETEAFF. CDR3 sequence (DNA): TGTGCCATCAGAGGGGGCGAGACTGAAGCTTTCTTT. The chain uses TRBV10-3 and TRBJ1-1; TRBD1 agrees at 7 bases. The CDR3 is made up of 12 amino acids. Germline loops: CDR1 ENHRY, CDR2 SYGVKD. V gave up 6 bases and J gave up 5 bases; unmatched junction bases: 3.

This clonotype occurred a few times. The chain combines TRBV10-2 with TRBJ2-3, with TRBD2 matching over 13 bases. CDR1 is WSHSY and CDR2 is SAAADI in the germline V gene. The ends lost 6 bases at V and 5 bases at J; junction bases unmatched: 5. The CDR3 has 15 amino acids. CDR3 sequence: CASRGRTSGGDTQYF. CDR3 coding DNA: TGCGCCAGCAGGGGGAGGACTAGCGGGGGAGATACGCAGTATTTT.

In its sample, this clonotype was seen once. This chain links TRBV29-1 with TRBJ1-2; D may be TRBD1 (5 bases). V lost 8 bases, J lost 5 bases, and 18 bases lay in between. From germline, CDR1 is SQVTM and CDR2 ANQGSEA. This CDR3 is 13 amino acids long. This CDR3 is CSFRRGGPYGYTF. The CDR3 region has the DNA TGCAGCTTCAGAAGGGGCGGACCTTATGGCTACACCTTC.

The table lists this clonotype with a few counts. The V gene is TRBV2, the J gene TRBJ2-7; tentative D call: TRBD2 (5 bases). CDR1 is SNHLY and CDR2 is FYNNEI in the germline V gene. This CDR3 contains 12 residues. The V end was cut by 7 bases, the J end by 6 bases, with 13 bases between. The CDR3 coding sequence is TGTGCCAGCACCGTCGGGGTCGGCGAGCAGTACTTC. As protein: CASTVGVGEQYF.

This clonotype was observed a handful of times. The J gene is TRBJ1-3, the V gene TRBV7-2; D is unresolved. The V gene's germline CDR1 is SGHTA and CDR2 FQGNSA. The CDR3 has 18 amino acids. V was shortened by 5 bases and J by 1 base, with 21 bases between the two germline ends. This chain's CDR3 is CASSGWVSEGGSGNTIYF. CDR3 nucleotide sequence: TGTGCCAGCAGCGGCTGGGTTAGCGAGGGCGGTTCTGGAAACACCATATATTTT.

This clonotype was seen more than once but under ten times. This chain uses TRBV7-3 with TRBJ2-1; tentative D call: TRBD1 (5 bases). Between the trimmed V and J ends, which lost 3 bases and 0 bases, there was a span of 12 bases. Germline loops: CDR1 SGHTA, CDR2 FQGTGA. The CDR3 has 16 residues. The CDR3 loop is CASSFRQISSYNEQFF. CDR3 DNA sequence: TGTGCCAGCAGCTTCCGACAGATCAGCTCCTACAATGAGCAGTTCTTC.

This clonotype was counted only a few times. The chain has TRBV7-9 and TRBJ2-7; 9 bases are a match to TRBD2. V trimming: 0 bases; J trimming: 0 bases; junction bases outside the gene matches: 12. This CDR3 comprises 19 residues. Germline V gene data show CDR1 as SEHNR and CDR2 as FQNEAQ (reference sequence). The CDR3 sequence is CASSLARAGLALSSYEQYF. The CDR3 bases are TGTGCCAGCAGCTTAGCCCGCGCGGGACTAGCTCTGAGCTCCTACGAGCAGTACTTC.

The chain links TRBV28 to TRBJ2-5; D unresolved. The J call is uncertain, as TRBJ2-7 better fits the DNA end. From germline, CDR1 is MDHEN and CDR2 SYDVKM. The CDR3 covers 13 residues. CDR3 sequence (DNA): TGTGCCAGCAGTGTCCGGGCCCGGGACGAGCAGTACTTC. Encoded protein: CASSVRARDEQYF.

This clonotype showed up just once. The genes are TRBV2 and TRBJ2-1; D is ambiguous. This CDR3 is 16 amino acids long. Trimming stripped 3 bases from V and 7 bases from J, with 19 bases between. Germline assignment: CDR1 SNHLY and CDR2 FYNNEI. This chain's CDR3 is CASSDPGDISGNEQFF. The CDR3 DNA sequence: TGTGCCAGCAGTGACCCTGGGGATATTTCTGGAAATGAGCAGTTCTTC.

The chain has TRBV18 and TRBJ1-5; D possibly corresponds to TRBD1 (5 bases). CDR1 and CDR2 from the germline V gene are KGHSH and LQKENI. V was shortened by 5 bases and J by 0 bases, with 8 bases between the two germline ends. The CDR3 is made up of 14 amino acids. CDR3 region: CASSGGYSNQPQHF. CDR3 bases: TGTGCCAGCTCAGGGGGGTATAGCAATCAGCCCCAGCATTTT.

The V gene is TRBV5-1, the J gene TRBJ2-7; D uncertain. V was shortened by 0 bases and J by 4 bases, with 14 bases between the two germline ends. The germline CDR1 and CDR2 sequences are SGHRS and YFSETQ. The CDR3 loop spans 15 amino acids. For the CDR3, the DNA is TGCGCCAGCAGCTTGGTGGGGTGGATCTGGTACGAGCAGTACTTC. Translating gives CASSLVGWIWYEQYF.